The clone carrying this TCR beta chain was detected many times. The sample originates from a study of T cells in Graves' hyperthyroidism and ophthalmopathy. In the ophthalmopathy cohort, Clinical Activity Score was at least 3, NOSPECS grade at least 4, and duration under 3 months. The PBMCs studied were ones that came from roughly 9.4 ml fresh peripheral blood. The CDR3 covers 13 residues. Per germline, CDR1 SQVTM and CDR2 ANQGSEA. V was pared by 4 bases and J by 6 bases, with 12 bases between. RNA transcripts served as the template for amplifying TCR beta CDR3 regions. An initial round of RT-PCR targeting the TCR CDR3 relied on the HTBI primer set. TCRdb recomputed calls from the multiplex PCR reads with MiXCR, one row per CDR3 protein. This repertoire shows approximately 330,000 distinct CDR3 sequences, roughly 13% found once; its top ten account for around 32%.

The TCR was taken from a woman aged 40 to 50 with Graves' ophthalmopathy. J is TRBJ2-2 and V is TRBV29-1; D gene unclear. Material: blood. CDR3 sequence (DNA): TGCAGCGTTGTGGGCTCGATGGCCGGGGAGCTGTTTTTT. Its protein is CSVVGSMAGELFF.